The sequence of this T cell receptor (beta chain) was determined in a study of T cell repertoires in cytomegalovirus infection. Study-wide background: Both CMV infection and a matching HLA type were indicated by public TCR beta signatures.

The CDR3 runs 11 residues. V was pared by 6 bases and J by 11 bases, with 5 bases of the junction left unmatched. The germline V gene has CDR1 DFQATT and CDR2 SNEGSKA (reference sequence). MiXCR, applied by TCRdb to the reads, yields one record per CDR3 protein. The sample records over 200,000 distinct CDR3 sequences, roughly 13% being singletons. This clonotype was counted between two and nine times. The antigen remains unidentified. Whole-study results and caveats: Across the ex vivo response, the dominant clonotypes were HLA-C-restricted CMV-specific TCR beta clonotypes. Carriers of CMV plus the relevant HLA were identified by cumulative public TCR beta family frequency.

The TCR sequence derives from a human donor in good health (CMV status not recorded). Some clones in this sample may be carry-over from other donors' samples. The source material was PBMCs. The gene calls are TRBV20-1 and TRBJ2-1, with 9 bases that match TRBD1. CDR3 DNA sequence: TGCAGTGCCTATACAGGGGGCAAGCAGTTCTTC. Translation gives CSAYTGGKQFF.